A single sample is the source of the 28 T cell receptor beta chains below, sequenced in a study of identical twins. Via MiXCR, TCRdb re-called the 5' RACE reads, giving one row per CDR3 protein. The data contain 310,000 or so distinct CDR3 sequences, roughly 10% of them singletons. The same data also went into a second study, on yellow fever vaccine responses in identical twins.

Sequencing was carried out using CD8+ T cells sorted from blood. The receptors here all came from a woman aged 18-30 years in good health.

The chain links TRBV7-9 to TRBJ1-1; 8 nucleotides line up with TRBD1. Per the germline V gene, CDR1 is SEHNR and CDR2 is FQNEAQ (reference sequence). This CDR3 is built from 15 residues. Unmatched junction bases numbered 8, after V lost 5 bases and J lost 3 bases. The CDR3 DNA reads TGTGCCAGCAGCGCGATCAGGGGGCGGGACACTGAAGCTTTCTTT. The encoded protein is CASSAIRGRDTEAFF.

This clonotype was seen ten or more times. This chain joins TRBV29-1 and TRBJ2-3; a possible D gene is TRBD1 (7 bases). CDR3 size: 15 residues. Between the trimmed V and J ends, which lost 4 bases and 4 bases, there was a span of 18 bases. Germline loops: CDR1 SQVTM, CDR2 ANQGSEA. DNA for the CDR3: TGCAGCGTTGTCTGGAGGGGGCAGTCGGCAGATACGCAGTATTTT. This encodes CSVVWRGQSADTQYF.

This clonotype has at least ten counts. The V and J genes are TRBV3-1 and TRBJ2-2; D not certain. V was shortened by 0 bases and J by 5 bases, with 7 bases between the two germline ends. The CDR3 loop spans 14 amino acids. Germline V lookup: CDR1 LGHDT, CDR2 YNNKEL (reference sequence). This CDR3 reads CASSQDTVTGELFF. CDR3 in DNA: TGTGCCAGCAGCCAAGATACAGTAACCGGGGAGCTGTTTTTT.

The chain has TRBV20-1 and TRBJ2-5, with D perhaps matching TRBD2 (5 bases). Germline values: CDR1 DFQATT, CDR2 SNEGSKA (reference sequence). Trimming took 5 bases from V and 7 from J, leaving 17 bases between them. The CDR3 has 13 residues. The CDR3 is CSAGGSGWATQYF. Written as DNA, the CDR3 is TGCAGTGCTGGAGGTTCGGGCTGGGCGACCCAGTACTTC.

At least ten counts were recorded for this clonotype. The gene calls are TRBV6-2 or TRBV6-3 and TRBJ2-2; D uncertain. This CDR3 spans 13 amino acids. The ends were cut back, 1 base at V and 4 bases at J, with 4 bases in the middle. Germline values: CDR1 MNHEY, CDR2 SVGEGT. The DNA for the CDR3 is TGTGCCAGCAGTTACTTCCTCACCGGGGAGCTGTTTTTT. This translates into CASSYFLTGELFF.

The chain couples TRBV10-3 to TRBJ2-2; D is possibly TRBD2 (7 bases). This CDR3 comprises 15 residues. CDR1 and CDR2 from the germline V gene are ENHRY and SYGVKD. Trimming removed 6 bases at V and 7 bases at J, with 18 bases between. CDR3 residues: CAIRAGAPANGELFF. CDR3 coding DNA: TGTGCCATCAGGGCGGGGGCCCCTGCGAACGGGGAGCTGTTTTTT.

CDR3: CAMGSSTQNPKKGGYEQYF. The CDR3 DNA follows: TGTGCCATGGGGAGCTCCACTCAGAACCCCAAAAAAGGTGGTTACGAGCAGTACTTC. The chain joins TRBV10-3 to TRBJ2-7; TRBD2 might be the D (5 bases). There are 19 residues in the CDR3. Trimming took 9 bases from V and 4 from J, leaving 34 bases between them. Germline-derived CDR1 and CDR2 are ENHRY and SYGVKD.

This clonotype occurred a few times. The rearrangement joins TRBV7-2 to TRBJ2-7, with 11 bases identical to TRBD2. J gave up 2 bases and V 5 bases, and 5 bases lay outside the gene matches. This CDR3 region has 15 residues. Germline CDR1 SGHTA, CDR2 FQGNSA. The CDR3 region has the DNA TGTGCCAGCAGCGAGGGACTAGCGGTGACCTACGAGCAGTACTTC. Its translation is CASSEGLAVTYEQYF. Using reference TRBV7-2 and TRBJ2-7 for the parts outside the CDR3, the full variable domain is GAGVSQSPSNKVTEKGKDVELRCDPISGHTALYWYRQSLGQGLEFLIYFQGNSAPDKSGLPSDRFSAERTGGSVSTLTIQRTQQEDSAVYLCASSEGLAVTYEQYFGPGTRLTVT.

In this sample, this clonotype turned up many times. The CDR3 DNA reads as TGTGCCAGCAGTGAAGGTGGGGGCGGATACAATGAGCAGTTCTTC. Translating it yields CASSEGGGGYNEQFF. The rearrangement joins TRBV6-4 to TRBJ2-1, with D possibly TRBD1 on 6 matching bases. V lost 3 bases to trimming and J lost 4 bases, with 13 bases between them. Looked up from germline, CDR1 is MRHNA and CDR2 is SNTAGT. The CDR3 extends over 15 amino acids.

The sample holds many counts of this clonotype. The rearrangement links TRBV9 to TRBJ2-2, with D unresolved. The V end lost 3 bases, the J end lost 4 bases, and 7 bases lay between the germline ends. The CDR3 loop spans 13 amino acids. Looked up from germline, CDR1 is SGDLS and CDR2 is YYNGEE. Here the CDR3 reads CASSAGVTGELFF. For the CDR3, the DNA is TGTGCCAGCAGCGCAGGAGTCACCGGGGAGCTGTTTTTT.

This clonotype was recorded at least ten times. The CDR3 reads CSAYGVMAGELFF. In DNA form, the CDR3 reads TGCAGCGCCTACGGGGTGATGGCCGGGGAGCTGTTTTTT. This sequence joins TRBV29-1 and TRBJ2-2; possible D gene TRBD2, 5 bases. V dropped 7 bases and J dropped 6 bases, with 15 bases sitting between them. The CDR3 is 13 residues long. Germline assignment: CDR1 SQVTM and CDR2 ANQGSEA.

The rearrangement uses TRBV7-6 and TRBJ2-7; 7 bases agree with TRBD1. V lost 5 bases, J lost 3 bases, and 16 bases stayed unmatched. The germline V gene has CDR1 SGHVS and CDR2 FNYEAQ. CDR3 length equals 17 residues. The CDR3 spells CASSPEPGGSGDYEQYF. In DNA, the CDR3 is TGTGCCAGCAGCCCAGAGCCAGGGGGATCCGGTGACTACGAGCAGTACTTC.

This clonotype was picked up a small number of times. The rearrangement uses TRBV7-9 and TRBJ1-4; TRBD1 might be the D (5 bases). The CDR3 is 14 residues long. In germline, CDR1 is SEHNR, CDR2 FQNEAQ (reference sequence). Trimming removed 0 bases at V and 8 bases at J, with 10 bases between. This CDR3 reads CASSLAGAAEKLFF. CDR3 coding DNA: TGTGCCAGCAGCTTAGCTGGGGCAGCCGAAAAACTGTTTTTT.

This clonotype was recorded only once. V is TRBV27 and J is TRBJ2-6; TRBD1 agrees at 10 bases. CDR1 is MNHEY, CDR2 SMNVEV, per germline (reference sequence). V was pared by 10 bases and J by 3 bases, with 9 bases of the junction left unmatched. CDR3 length: 16 residues. CDR3: CAILRQGADGANVLTF. The DNA for the CDR3 is TGTGCCATCTTACGACAGGGGGCAGATGGGGCCAACGTCCTGACTTTC.

This clonotype was counted only a few times. The rearrangement links TRBV5-6 to TRBJ2-1; D gene ambiguous. The CDR3 loop spans 17 amino acids. CDR1 is SGHDT and CDR2 is YYEEEE in the germline V gene. Trimming removed 0 bases from V and 10 bases from J, with 23 bases in between. The CDR3: CASSLGGRASPSGEQFF. CDR3 bases: TGTGCCAGCAGCTTGGGAGGTCGCGCCTCTCCCTCTGGGGAGCAGTTCTTC.

The rearrangement links TRBV6-2 or TRBV6-3 to TRBJ2-5; D is ambiguous. This CDR3 region has 15 residues. Between the trimmed V and J ends, which lost 3 bases and 4 bases, there was a span of 15 bases. From germline, CDR1 is MNHEY and CDR2 SVGEGT. DNA for the CDR3: TGTGCCAGCAGTTATAGGGTCGAGGATCGAGAGACCCAGTACTTC. Its translation is CASSYRVEDRETQYF.

This clonotype occurred a few times. This chain connects TRBV10-1 to TRBJ2-5; the match to TRBD2 covers 14 bases. Unmatched junction bases numbered 19, after V lost 6 bases and J lost 13 bases. Germline assignment: CDR1 WNHNN and CDR2 SYGVQD (reference sequence). CDR3 length equals 17 residues. Here the CDR3 reads CASSRLPAGTSGSSLYF. The CDR3 region has the DNA TGCGCCAGCAGCCGATTACCTGCCGGGACTAGCGGGAGTTCTCTGTACTTC.

This clonotype was detected many times. The chain couples TRBV28 to TRBJ1-2; D remains ambiguous. Germline CDR1 MDHEN, CDR2 SYDVKM. Deletions cut 3 bases from V and 4 bases from J, with 9 bases between. The CDR3 is 13 residues long. The DNA for the CDR3 is TGTGCCAGCAGTTTGGCTCTCGGCTATGGCTACACCTTC. As protein: CASSLALGYGYTF.

The rearrangement links TRBV10-3 to TRBJ2-5, with a tentative D call TRBD2 (5 bases). The germline V gene has CDR1 ENHRY and CDR2 SYGVKD. The CDR3 loop spans 15 amino acids. V was trimmed by 2 bases and J by 1 base, leaving 11 bases between them. This CDR3 is CAISEVGRGQETQYF. DNA of the CDR3: TGTGCCATCAGTGAGGTGGGGAGAGGCCAAGAGACCCAGTACTTC.

The genes are TRBV10-2 and TRBJ2-5; D ambiguous. The CDR3 length is 14 residues. Germline CDR1 reads WSHSY; CDR2 reads SAAADI. V gave up 2 bases and J gave up 5 bases, with 12 bases separating them. This chain's CDR3 is CASSETLAGETQYF. The CDR3 DNA follows: TGCGCCAGCAGTGAGACCCTCGCTGGGGAGACCCAGTACTTC.

This chain joins TRBV5-1 and TRBJ2-7; 7 bases are shared with TRBD1. J lost 3 bases, V lost 5 bases, and 11 bases had no gene match. Per the germline V gene, CDR1 is SGHRS and CDR2 is YFSETQ. The CDR3 consists of 15 residues. The CDR3 bases are TGCGCCAGCAGAAAAGACAGGGATATGGTCTACGAGCAGTACTTC. Protein product: CASRKDRDMVYEQYF.

The chain recombines TRBV5-1 with TRBJ2-7, with 8 bases fitting TRBD1. From germline, CDR1 is SGHRS and CDR2 YFSETQ. This CDR3 spans 14 amino acids. V gave up 5 bases and J gave up 2 bases; unmatched junction bases: 6. The DNA of the CDR3 is TGCGCCAGCAGTGTAGCGACAGGGGCCTACGAGCAGTACTTC. Amino acid sequence: CASSVATGAYEQYF.

V gene TRBV7-9 combines with J gene TRBJ2-1; TRBD2 aligns across 11 bases. This CDR3 region has 15 residues. Germline lookup yields CDR1 SEHNR and CDR2 FQNEAQ (reference sequence). The trim removed 7 bases at V and 2 bases at J, leaving 4 bases unmatched. The CDR3 coding sequence is TGTGCCAGCAACCCGGGACTAGCGGCCTACAATGAGCAGTTCTTC. Its protein is CASNPGLAAYNEQFF.

In this sample, this clonotype turned up a few times. V usage is TRBV12-3 or TRBV12-4 and J usage is TRBJ2-5, with TRBD1 matching over 10 bases. Germline trimming cut 5 bases from V and 3 bases from J; bases unmatched to any gene: 9. The CDR3 extends over 16 amino acids. CDR3 residues: CASSPVWGTGEETQYF. CDR3 bases: TGTGCCAGCAGTCCCGTTTGGGGGACAGGGGAAGAGACCCAGTACTTC.

This clonotype was picked up a small number of times. The J gene is TRBJ2-1, the V gene TRBV4-1; 10 positions agree with TRBD2. Germline CDR1 and CDR2: MGHRA and YSYEKL. The V and J ends lost 1 base and 8 bases, in that order; junction bases with no gene match: 17. This CDR3 comprises 19 residues. Written as DNA, the CDR3 is TGCGCCAGCAGCCAAGTTGAAATGATAGTACTAGCGGGAACGGATGAGCAGTTCTTC. It codes for CASSQVEMIVLAGTDEQFF.

The sample holds many counts of this clonotype. The CDR3: CASSSIDTYEAFF. The CDR3 bases are TGTGCCAGCAGCTCCATCGACACGTATGAAGCTTTCTTT. V usage is TRBV12-3 or TRBV12-4 and J usage is TRBJ1-1; no clear D. Trimming cost V 6 bases and J 7 bases, with 15 bases left between them. The CDR3 runs 13 residues.

The table lists this clonotype with many counts. The chain uses TRBV5-4 and TRBJ2-7, with 8 positions matching TRBD2. Unmatched junction bases numbered 3, after V lost 4 bases and J lost 0 bases. The CDR3 runs to 14 residues. Germline V gene sequence: CDR1 SGHNT, CDR2 YYREEE (reference sequence). DNA of the CDR3: TGTGCCAGCAGCCCAAGCGGGAGCTCCTACGAGCAGTACTTC. Protein product: CASSPSGSSYEQYF.

This clonotype was seen at least ten times. V usage is TRBV5-5 and J usage is TRBJ2-7; 7 nucleotides align to TRBD1. The junction had 1 base not matched to a gene; V was cut back by 0 bases and J by 1 base. Looked up from germline, CDR1 is SGHKS and CDR2 is YYEKEE (reference sequence). This CDR3 comprises 14 residues. The CDR3 is CASSLVRGSYEQYF. Written as DNA, the CDR3 is TGTGCCAGCAGCTTGGTCAGGGGGTCCTACGAGCAGTACTTC.